This record covers a single T cell receptor (beta chain). In the authors' workflow: Estimates of nucleated cell counts were drawn from the amplification of reference gene primers. Generated by immunoSEQ multiplex PCR, the TCRdb table keeps only in-frame clones and is missing some. That table furnishes V, J and clone size, whereas the DNA furnished D and trimming. The sample carries about 86,000 clones, 79% recorded once. The data stem from a study of blood T cell repertoires in COVID-19. Across the whole study: Some COVID-19 samples were acute and others convalescent; all came from the United States, Italy and Spain. T cells, B-cell-depleted T cells, or PBMCs provided the cDNA or gDNA that served as material.

Germline V gene lookup returns CDR1 LNHDA and CDR2 SQIVND (reference sequence). The length of the CDR3 is 13 residues. V was trimmed by 3 bases and J by 0 bases, leaving 5 bases between them. The sequenced sample was peripheral blood. The source of this sequence is a man in his sixties or seventies with acute or convalescent COVID-19. The V call is TRBV19, the J call TRBJ1-2; D may be TRBD1 (5 bases). CDR3 sequence: CASSMTANYGYTF. Written as DNA, the CDR3 is TGTGCCAGTAGTATGACAGCTAACTATGGCTACACCTTC.